The clone carrying this T cell receptor beta chain was found a few times. Data came from immunoSEQ multiplex PCR; TCRdb stores just in-frame clones and leaves some out. The table shows around 110,000 clones, with 85% to 95% occurring only once. This sample is drawn from a study of T cell changes during pregnancy in multiple sclerosis. This CDR3 spans 13 amino acids. Germline values: CDR1 SGHTA, CDR2 FQGNSA. Trimming took 6 bases from V and 9 from J; bases not matched to a gene: 7. The sequence was collected from a female donor in good health, enrolled as a control in a pregnancy study. The chain couples TRBV7-2 to TRBJ1-5; TRBD1 matches 8 bases. Source: peripheral blood, taken in the third trimester of pregnancy. CDR3 protein: CASSQGAGRPQHF. The CDR3 nucleotides are TGTGCCAGCAGTCAGGGGGCAGGACGGCCCCAGCATTTT.